This TCR beta chain was found in a study of cytomegalovirus exposure and HLA in healthy donors. 60 Vbeta and 13 Jbeta primers were used in PCR. TCRdb's table, derived via immunoSEQ multiplex PCR, lists solely in-frame clones and lacks some. Of 85,000 to 130,000 clones listed, roughly three quarters are singletons. In the case of this clone: Antigen: not known.

Trimming left V 8 bases short and J 3 bases short, with 8 bases between. Germline-derived CDR1 and CDR2 are ENHRY and SYGVKD. The CDR3 is made up of 12 amino acids. Broader study findings: Most subjects' HLA-A and HLA-B alleles were reportedly predicted from TCR beta sequences.

Source material: PBMCs. This sequence originates from a woman aged 45-65 years in good health and CMV-seropositive. The rearrangement joins TRBV10-3 to TRBJ1-5, with D perhaps TRBD1 (5 bases). In DNA form, the CDR3 reads TGTGCCATCCGGGACTCCAATCAGCCCCAGCATTTT. This translates into CAIRDSNQPQHF.